What follows are 2 T cell receptor beta chains derived from one specimen sequenced in a study of T cells and Merkel cell carcinoma outcomes. TCRdb's copy holds only in-frame clones and misses some; the assay was immunoSEQ multiplex PCR. This sample yields 8,500 to 10,000 clones, of which less than 90% are seen a single time; roughly 2.4% belongs to the top ten. Specimen: tumor tissue from Merkel cell carcinoma. These receptors were collected from a human donor with Merkel cell carcinoma.

This clone was seen only once. This chain links TRBV5-1 with TRBJ2-6, with D tentatively TRBD1 (5 bases). V was clipped by 9 bases and J by 2 bases, with 15 bases between them. The CDR3 consists of 15 residues. CDR1 and CDR2 (germline): SGHRS, YFSETQ. The CDR3 reads CATKPGAAGANVLTF. The CDR3 nucleotides are TGCGCCACCAAGCCTGGGGCAGCTGGGGCCAACGTCCTGACTTTC.

The chain combines TRBV10-3 with TRBJ2-2, with no clear D. Trimming cost V 0 bases and J 4 bases, with 3 bases left between them. CDR3 length: 13 residues. The germline CDR1 and CDR2 sequences are ENHRY and SYGVKD. CDR3 sequence reads: CAISESTTGELFF. CDR3 coding DNA: TGTGCCATCAGTGAGTCGACCACCGGGGAGCTGTTTTTT.